The next 15 T cell receptor beta chains were all read from a single sample in a study of beta chain features in type 1 diabetes. Study findings and constraints: Type 1 diabetes patients had moderately but significantly shorter TCRB CDR3s in all four CD4+ subsets.

The study reverse transcribed the entire isolated RNA, so it sequenced expressed TCRB transcripts. Measured with immunoSEQ multiplex PCR; TCRdb has only the in-frame clones, and not every one. The data show hundreds of thousands of clones, with about 14% seen just once and 0.04% held by the top ten. These TCRs' antigens remain unknown. Source material: naive CD4+ T cells from blood. These receptor sequences come from a man aged 18-30 years with type 1 diabetes.

The chain uses TRBV15 and TRBJ1-1, with D unclear. Trimming stripped 0 bases from V and 4 bases from J, with 9 bases between. Germline V gene lookup returns CDR1 LNHNV and CDR2 YYDKDF (reference sequence). The CDR3 totals 14 residues. CDR3 DNA sequence: TGTGCCACCAGCAGAGATTTGCCCGGCACTGAAGCTTTCTTT. This codes for CATSRDLPGTEAFF.

In its sample, this clone was seen a few times. The V gene is TRBV2, the J gene TRBJ1-4; 7 bases map to TRBD1. Germline V lookup: CDR1 SNHLY, CDR2 FYNNEI. CDR3 length: 13 residues. Trimming at V came to 4 bases and at J to 8 bases, leaving 4 bases not matched to a gene. CDR3 bases: TGTGCCAGCAGTGGAGGGGGCGAAGAAAAACTGTTTTTT. This codes for CASSGGGEEKLFF.

This clone was observed a few times. V usage is TRBV7-2 and J usage is TRBJ1-5; D gene ambiguous. The V end was cut by 1 base, the J end by 6 bases, with 10 bases between. The CDR3 loop spans 14 amino acids. Germline CDR1 and CDR2: SGHTA and FQGNSA. The CDR3 sequence: CASSLDRIGQPQHF. CDR3 bases: TGTGCCAGCAGCTTAGATAGAATAGGTCAGCCCCAGCATTTT.

The gene calls are TRBV19 and TRBJ1-5; 7 nucleotides line up with TRBD1. CDR3 length: 15 amino acids. V shed 3 bases, J shed 8 bases, and the junction held 10 bases outside the gene matches. Looked up from germline, CDR1 is LNHDA and CDR2 is SQIVND (reference sequence). CDR3 residues: CASSIRDSREEPQHF. CDR3 nucleotides: TGTGCCAGTAGTATTCGGGACAGCCGTGAGGAGCCCCAGCATTTT. The complete variable domain, with remaining parts taken from reference TRBV19 and TRBJ1-5, reads DGGITQSPKYLFRKEGQNVTLSCEQNLNHDAMYWYRQDPGQGLRLIYYSQIVNDFQKGDIAEGYSVSREKKESFPLTVTSAQKNPTAFYLCASSIRDSREEPQHFGDGTRLSIL.

This clone was seen more than once but under ten times. The V gene is TRBV2, the J gene TRBJ2-1, with 11 bases lining up with TRBD2. The CDR3 contains 14 residues. Germline values: CDR1 SNHLY, CDR2 FYNNEI. The V and J ends lost 8 bases and 6 bases, in that order; junction bases with no gene match: 6. The DNA for the CDR3 is TGTGCCAGCCGCGTAGCGGGAGGGAGCAATGAGCAGTTCTTC. Translation: CASRVAGGSNEQFF.

This clone was counted once. The chain recombines TRBV9 with TRBJ2-3; the match to TRBD2 covers 10 bases. The V segment lost 3 bases and the J segment 1 base; nucleotides outside the gene matches: 2. The germline V gene has CDR1 SGDLS and CDR2 YYNGEE. The CDR3 is made up of 15 amino acids. The CDR3 coding sequence is TGTGCCAGCAGCGGAACTAGCGGGGGCACAGATACGCAGTATTTT. As protein: CASSGTSGGTDTQYF.

This CDR3 reads CASRPGGGRRPRNEQFF. The CDR3 nucleotides are TGTGCCAGCAGGCCGGGGGGAGGGCGTCGACCCCGAAATGAGCAGTTCTTC. The chain carries TRBV27 and TRBJ2-1; 7 positions agree with TRBD2. This CDR3 region has 17 residues. V trimming: 6 bases; J trimming: 7 bases; junction bases outside the gene matches: 18. Germline CDR1 is MNHEY and CDR2 is SMNVEV (reference sequence).

The chain joins TRBV10-3 to TRBJ2-1, with D perhaps assigned TRBD1 or TRBD2 (5 bases each). Germline V gene sequence: CDR1 ENHRY, CDR2 SYGVKD. Trimming cost V 5 bases and J 9 bases, with 29 bases left between them. CDR3 size: 18 residues. DNA of the CDR3: TGTGCCATCAGTCGACTGACCTATGACAGTCACCGGGGAAGTGAGCAGTTCTTC. Translation gives CAISRLTYDSHRGSEQFF.

The chain combines TRBV29-1 with TRBJ1-1; D uncertain. Germline lookup yields CDR1 SQVTM and CDR2 ANQGSEA. The V end was cut by 4 bases, the J end by 3 bases, with 3 bases between. This CDR3 is 10 amino acids long. The CDR3 is CSVGDTEAFF. DNA for the CDR3: TGCAGCGTTGGGGACACTGAAGCTTTCTTT.

The chain combines TRBV6-5 with TRBJ2-7, with TRBD2 matching over 8 bases. J gave up 1 base and V 3 bases, and 5 bases lay outside the gene matches. The germline V gene encodes CDR1 MNHEY and CDR2 SVGAGI. The CDR3 totals 15 residues. CDR3 sequence reads: CASSYSTSGSYEQYF. The DNA for the CDR3 is TGTGCCAGCAGTTATAGCACTAGCGGTTCCTACGAGCAGTACTTC.

This chain links TRBV7-9 with TRBJ1-1, with D tentatively TRBD1 (5 bases). V lost 5 bases and J lost 0, with 13 bases in between. The CDR3 is 15 residues long. Germline loops: CDR1 SEHNR, CDR2 FQNEAQ (reference sequence). In DNA form, the CDR3 reads TGTGCCAGCAGCCCGGGACGGCTCATGAACACTGAAGCTTTCTTT. Its protein is CASSPGRLMNTEAFF.

The chain joins TRBV30 to TRBJ2-4, with a tentative D call TRBD2 (6 bases). This CDR3 region has 13 residues. The V gene's germline CDR1 is GTSNPN and CDR2 SVGIG (reference sequence). In DNA, the CDR3 is TGTGCTTATGGCCGGGGGGCCAAAAACATTCAGTACTTC. This gives the protein CAYGRGAKNIQYF.

This clone was observed a few times. This chain joins TRBV10-3 and TRBJ2-2; no clear D gene. This CDR3 region has 13 residues. The V gene lost 3 bases and the J gene lost 5 bases, with 7 bases spanning the gap. Germline CDR1 is ENHRY and CDR2 is SYGVKD. The CDR3 loop reads CAISEGKTGELFF. The CDR3 coding sequence is TGTGCCATCAGTGAAGGGAAAACCGGGGAGCTGTTTTTT.

Remarks on this clone: At one end the junction does not follow the germline gene, possibly because of a read error. Other DNA sequences from this sample encode an identical CDR3 as well. The V call is TRBV29-1, the J call TRBJ2-1; D might be TRBD2 (6 bases). Germline CDR1 is SQVTM and CDR2 is ANQGSEA. This CDR3 contains 13 residues. The DNA of the CDR3 is TGCAGCGTACGGACTACCTCCTACAATGAACAGTTCTTC. As protein: CSVRTTSYNEQFF.

In its sample, this clone was seen a few times. This rearrangement joins TRBV19 to TRBJ1-2; 8 nucleotides align to TRBD1. Germline V gene sequence: CDR1 LNHDA, CDR2 SQIVND (reference sequence). J lost 5 bases, V lost 6 bases, and 5 bases had no gene match. The CDR3 sequence is 13 residues long. The chain's CDR3 is CASSLDRAYGYTF. The CDR3 coding sequence is TGTGCCAGTAGCCTGGACAGGGCGTATGGCTACACCTTC.